This is a list of T cell receptor beta chains from one sample in a study of cytomegalovirus exposure and HLA in healthy donors. Here immunoSEQ multiplex PCR was the method, and the copy in TCRdb shows in-frame clones only, minus some. The sample contains about 150,000 clones, 78% of which appear only once. The source material was PBMCs. These receptors were collected from a woman between 45 and 65 years old in good health and CMV-seropositive. Each CDR3 is given with its conserved first and last residue. A D gene is named only where the DNA matches it firmly. The size entry is marked missing in some rows and otherwise reads once, few, many or a size class.

clone size	V gene	J gene	D gene	CDR3 DNA	CDR3 protein
NA	TRBV19	TRBJ2-2	TRBD2	TGTGCCAGTAGTTCGCGCACCGGGACTAGCGGGAAAGACACCGGGGAGCTGTTTTTT	CASSSRTGTSGKDTGELFF
NA	TRBV4-1	TRBJ2-7	NA	TGCGCCAGCAGCCAAGACAGGGGCCACGAGCAGTACTTC	CASSQDRGHEQYF
NA	TRBV7-6	TRBJ1-1	NA	TGTGCCAGCAGCTTAGTAGGCGGGTCCACTGAAGCTTTCTTT	CASSLVGGSTEAFF
few	TRBV5-1	TRBJ2-7	NA	TGCGCCAGCAGCACGCGAAGTAGCGGTAGCTCCTACGAGCAGTACTTC	CASSTRSSGSSYEQYF
NA	TRBV5-4	TRBJ2-7	TRBD1	TGTGCCAGCAGCTTGACAGGGGGGTCGGACGAGCAGTACTTC	CASSLTGGSDEQYF
NA	TRBV5-4	TRBJ2-1	TRBD1	TGTGCCAGCACACCCCGAGGGACAGGTAACAATGAGCAGTTCTTC	CASTPRGTGNNEQFF
once	TRBV25-1	TRBJ2-3	NA	TGTGCCAGCAGTGATACCGGTAGCACAGATACGCAGTATTTT	CASSDTGSTDTQYF
NA	TRBV29-1	TRBJ2-3	TRBD1	TGCAGCGTTGGATTGGGACAGACCATTTTGCCGTATTTT	CSVGLGQTILPYF
few	TRBV5-1	TRBJ2-7	TRBD1	TGCGCCAGCAGCTTACAGGGGGGAGCCTACGAGCAGTACTTC	CASSLQGGAYEQYF
NA	TRBV5-4	TRBJ2-7	NA	TGTGCCAGCAGCTTTCGGACAGCGGGGAGGTACGAGCAGTACTTC	CASSFRTAGRYEQYF
NA	TRBV7-2	TRBJ2-4	NA	TGTGCCAGCCGGGACATCGCCCCCAAAAACATTCAGTACTTC	CASRDIAPKNIQYF
NA	TRBV6-6	TRBJ1-2	NA	TGTGCCAGCACGGGAGGCCCCGCTAACTATGGCTACACCTTC	CASTGGPANYGYTF
NA	TRBV5-1	TRBJ1-2	TRBD1	TGCGCCAGCAGACCTGGGACAGAGAACTATGGCTACACCTTC	CASRPGTENYGYTF
NA	TRBV28	TRBJ2-3	TRBD1	TGTGCCAGCAGTTTTCGGACAGGGGCATCAGATACGCAGTATTTT	CASSFRTGASDTQYF
NA	TRBV4-3	TRBJ2-5	TRBD2	TGCGCCAGCAGCTCAAAGCGGGAGGGCGGGGAGACCCAGTACTTC	CASSSKREGGETQYF
few	TRBV6-6	TRBJ2-2	NA	TGTGCCAGCAGTTCATCGAACACCGGGGAGCTGTTTTTT	CASSSSNTGELFF
NA	TRBV5-4	TRBJ1-4	NA	TGTGCCAGCAGTTCCGCCCGTCAGGGGAGGGATAATGAAAAACTGTTTTTT	CASSSARQGRDNEKLFF
NA	TRBV5-4	TRBJ2-6	NA	TGTGCCAGCAGCTTGGCAGTTAGCTCTGGGGCCAACGGCCTGACTTTC	CASSLAVSSGANGLTF
NA	TRBV2	TRBJ2-3	NA	TGTGCCAGCAGGACAGTAACCGCAGGGGATACGCAGTATTTT	CASRTVTAGDTQYF
NA	TRBV7-2	TRBJ1-2	NA	TGTGCCAGCAGCCCTGCGGGGGACTCTAACTATGGCTACACCTTC	CASSPAGDSNYGYTF